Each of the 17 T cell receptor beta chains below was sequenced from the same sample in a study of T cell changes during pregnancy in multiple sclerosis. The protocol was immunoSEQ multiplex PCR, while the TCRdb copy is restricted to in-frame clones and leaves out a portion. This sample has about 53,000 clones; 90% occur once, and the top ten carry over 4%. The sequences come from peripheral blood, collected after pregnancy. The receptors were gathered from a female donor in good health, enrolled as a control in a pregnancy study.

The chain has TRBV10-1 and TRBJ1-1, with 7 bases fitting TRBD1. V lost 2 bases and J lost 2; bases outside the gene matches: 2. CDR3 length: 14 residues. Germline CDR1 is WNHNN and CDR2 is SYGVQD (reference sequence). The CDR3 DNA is TGCGCCAGCAGTGAGAACAGGGGTAACACTGAAGCTTTCTTT. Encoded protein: CASSENRGNTEAFF.

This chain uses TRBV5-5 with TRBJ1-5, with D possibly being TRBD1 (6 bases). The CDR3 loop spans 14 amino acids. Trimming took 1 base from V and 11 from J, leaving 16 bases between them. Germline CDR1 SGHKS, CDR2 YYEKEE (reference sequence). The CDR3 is CASSLLGDRQAQHF. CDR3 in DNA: TGTGCCAGCAGCTTGCTGGGTGACAGGCAGGCCCAGCATTTT.

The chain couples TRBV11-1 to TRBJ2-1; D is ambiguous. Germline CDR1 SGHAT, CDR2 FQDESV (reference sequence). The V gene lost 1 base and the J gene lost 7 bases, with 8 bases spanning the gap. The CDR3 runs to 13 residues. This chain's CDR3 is CASSLDRGNEQFF. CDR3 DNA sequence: TGTGCCAGCAGCTTAGACCGAGGAAATGAGCAGTTCTTC.

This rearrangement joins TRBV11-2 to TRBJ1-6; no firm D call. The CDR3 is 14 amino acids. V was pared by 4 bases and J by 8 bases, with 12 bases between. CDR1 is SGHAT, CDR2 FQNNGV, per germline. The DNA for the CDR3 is TGTGCCAGCAGCTCTTGGGGTAGCGATTCACCCCTCCACTTT. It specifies CASSSWGSDSPLHF.

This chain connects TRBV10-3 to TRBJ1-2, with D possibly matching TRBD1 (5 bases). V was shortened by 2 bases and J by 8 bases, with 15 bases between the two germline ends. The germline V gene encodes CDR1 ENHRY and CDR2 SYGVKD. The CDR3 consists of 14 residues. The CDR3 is CAISELLREGGYTF. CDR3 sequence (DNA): TGTGCCATCAGTGAGCTCCTCAGGGAAGGCGGCTACACCTTC.

The CDR3 loop is CASSLTGMRTEAFF. The CDR3 DNA reads TGTGCCAGCAGCTTAACAGGGATGAGGACTGAAGCTTTCTTT. The chain employs TRBV7-6 and TRBJ1-1, with D maybe TRBD1 (6 bases). Trimming took off 2 bases at V and 5 bases at J, with 12 bases between the two ends. The CDR3 length is 14 residues. In germline, CDR1 is SGHVS, CDR2 FNYEAQ.

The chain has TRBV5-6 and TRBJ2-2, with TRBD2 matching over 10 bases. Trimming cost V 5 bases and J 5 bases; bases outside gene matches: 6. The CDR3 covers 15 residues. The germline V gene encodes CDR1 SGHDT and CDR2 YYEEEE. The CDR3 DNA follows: TGTGCCAGCAGGAAGCGGGGGGGCCTGACCGGGGAGCTGTTTTTT. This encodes CASRKRGGLTGELFF.

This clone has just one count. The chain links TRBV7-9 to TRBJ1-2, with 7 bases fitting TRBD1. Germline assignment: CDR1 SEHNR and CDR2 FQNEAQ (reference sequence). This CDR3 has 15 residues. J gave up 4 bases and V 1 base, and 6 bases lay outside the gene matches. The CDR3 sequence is CASSLVIGTAYGYTF. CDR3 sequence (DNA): TGTGCCAGCAGCTTAGTGATCGGGACAGCCTATGGCTACACCTTC.

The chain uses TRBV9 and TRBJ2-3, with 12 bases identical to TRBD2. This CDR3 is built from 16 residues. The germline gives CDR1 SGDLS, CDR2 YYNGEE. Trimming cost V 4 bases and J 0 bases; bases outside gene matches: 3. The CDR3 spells CASSSSGGASTDTQYF. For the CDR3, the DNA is TGTGCCAGCAGCTCTAGCGGGGGGGCTAGCACAGATACGCAGTATTTT.

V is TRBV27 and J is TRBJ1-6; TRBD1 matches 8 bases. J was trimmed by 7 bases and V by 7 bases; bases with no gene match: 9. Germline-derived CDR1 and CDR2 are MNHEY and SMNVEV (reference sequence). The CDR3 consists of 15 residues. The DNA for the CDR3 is TGTGCCAGCACCCGCAGACAGGGGAGGAATTCACCCCTCCACTTT. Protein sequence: CASTRRQGRNSPLHF.

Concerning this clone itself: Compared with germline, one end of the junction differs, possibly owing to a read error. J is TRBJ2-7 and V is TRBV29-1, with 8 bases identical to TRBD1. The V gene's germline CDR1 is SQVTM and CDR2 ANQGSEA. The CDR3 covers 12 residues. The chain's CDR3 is CSVGQGSHEQYF. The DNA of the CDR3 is TGCAGCGTAGGACAGGGCTCCCACGAGCAGTACTTC.

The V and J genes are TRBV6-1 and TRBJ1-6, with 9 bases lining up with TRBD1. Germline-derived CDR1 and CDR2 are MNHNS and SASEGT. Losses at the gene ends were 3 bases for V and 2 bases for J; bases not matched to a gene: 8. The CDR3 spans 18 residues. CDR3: CASSDPGTGITYNSPLHF. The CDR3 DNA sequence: TGTGCCAGCAGTGATCCCGGGACAGGGATTACCTATAATTCACCCCTCCACTTT.

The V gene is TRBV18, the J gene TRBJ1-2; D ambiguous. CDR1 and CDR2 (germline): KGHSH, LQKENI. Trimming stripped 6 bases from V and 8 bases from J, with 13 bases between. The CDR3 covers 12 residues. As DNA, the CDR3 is TGTGCCAGCTCCCCCAGATTGGGCGGCTACACCTTC. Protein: CASSPRLGGYTF.

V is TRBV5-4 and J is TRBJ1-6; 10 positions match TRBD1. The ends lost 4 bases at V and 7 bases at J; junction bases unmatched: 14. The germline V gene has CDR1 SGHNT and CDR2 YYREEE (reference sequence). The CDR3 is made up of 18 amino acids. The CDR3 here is CASSPRDRGSIKNSPLHF. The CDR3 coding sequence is TGTGCCAGCAGCCCCCGGGACAGGGGTTCTATAAAGAATTCACCCCTCCACTTT.

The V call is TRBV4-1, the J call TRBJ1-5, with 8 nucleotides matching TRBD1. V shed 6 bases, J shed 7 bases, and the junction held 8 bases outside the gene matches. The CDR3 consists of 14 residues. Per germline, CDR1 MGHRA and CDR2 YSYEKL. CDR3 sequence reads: CASRPQGARQPQHF. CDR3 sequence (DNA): TGCGCCAGCAGACCTCAGGGGGCGCGGCAGCCCCAGCATTTT.

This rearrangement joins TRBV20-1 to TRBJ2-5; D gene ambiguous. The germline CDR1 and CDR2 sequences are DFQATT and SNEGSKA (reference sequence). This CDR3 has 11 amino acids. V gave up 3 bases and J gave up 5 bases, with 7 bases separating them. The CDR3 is CSARSLETQYF. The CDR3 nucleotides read TGCAGTGCTAGGAGCCTTGAGACCCAGTACTTC.

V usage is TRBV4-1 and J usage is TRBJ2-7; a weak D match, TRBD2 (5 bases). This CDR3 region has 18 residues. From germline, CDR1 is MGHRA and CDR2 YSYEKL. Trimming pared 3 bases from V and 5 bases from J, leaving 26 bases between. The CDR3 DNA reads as TGCGCCAGCAGCCAGGAAGGAGGAGCGGCGGCCGGATTTAACGAGCAGTACTTC. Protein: CASSQEGGAAAGFNEQYF.